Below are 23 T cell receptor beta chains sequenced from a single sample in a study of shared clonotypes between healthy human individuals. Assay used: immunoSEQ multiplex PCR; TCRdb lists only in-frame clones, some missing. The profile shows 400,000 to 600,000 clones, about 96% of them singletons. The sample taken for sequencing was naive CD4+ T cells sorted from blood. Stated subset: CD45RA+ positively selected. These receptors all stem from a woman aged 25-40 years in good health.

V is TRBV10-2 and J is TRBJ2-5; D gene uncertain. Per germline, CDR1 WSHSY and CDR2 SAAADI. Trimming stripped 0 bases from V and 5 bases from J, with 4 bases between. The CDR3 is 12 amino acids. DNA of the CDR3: TGCGCCAGCAGTGAGTCAGGGGAGACCCAGTACTTC. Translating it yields CASSESGETQYF.

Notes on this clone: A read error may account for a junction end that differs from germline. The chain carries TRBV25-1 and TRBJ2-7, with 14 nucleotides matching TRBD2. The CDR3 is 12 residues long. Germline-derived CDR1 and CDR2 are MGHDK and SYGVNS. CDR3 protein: CASSGTSGRSSF. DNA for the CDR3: TGTGCCAGCAGTGGGACTAGCGGGAGGTCGTCGTTC.

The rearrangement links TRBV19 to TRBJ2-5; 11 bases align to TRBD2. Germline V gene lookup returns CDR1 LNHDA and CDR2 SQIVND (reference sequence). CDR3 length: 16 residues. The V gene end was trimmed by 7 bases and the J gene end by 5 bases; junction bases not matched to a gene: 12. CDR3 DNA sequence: TGTGCCAGTACCAAGACTAGCGGGGTTAAATGGGAGACCCAGTACTTC. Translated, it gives CASTKTSGVKWETQYF.

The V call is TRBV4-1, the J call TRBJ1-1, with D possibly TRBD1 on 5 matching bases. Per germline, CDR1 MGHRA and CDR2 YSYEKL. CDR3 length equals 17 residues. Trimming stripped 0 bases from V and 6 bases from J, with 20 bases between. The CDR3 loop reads CASSQDLSEWGGPEAFF. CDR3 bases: TGCGCCAGCAGCCAAGATTTATCGGAGTGGGGGGGACCTGAAGCTTTCTTT.

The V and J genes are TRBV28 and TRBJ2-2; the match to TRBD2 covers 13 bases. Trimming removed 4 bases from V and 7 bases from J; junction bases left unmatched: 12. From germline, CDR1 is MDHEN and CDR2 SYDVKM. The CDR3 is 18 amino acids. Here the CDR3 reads CASSYTGLAGVRGGELFF. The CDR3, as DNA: TGTGCCAGCAGTTATACCGGACTAGCGGGAGTAAGAGGCGGGGAGCTGTTTTTT. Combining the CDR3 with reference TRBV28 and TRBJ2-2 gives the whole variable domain DVKVTQSSRYLVKRTGEKVFLECVQDMDHENMFWYRQDPGLGLRLIYFSYDVKMKEKGDIPEGYSVSREKKERFSLILESASTNQTSMYLCASSYTGLAGVRGGELFFGEGSRLTVL.

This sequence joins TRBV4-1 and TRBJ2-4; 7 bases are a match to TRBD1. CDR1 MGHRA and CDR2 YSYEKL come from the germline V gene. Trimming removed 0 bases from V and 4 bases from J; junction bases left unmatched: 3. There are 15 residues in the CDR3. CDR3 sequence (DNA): TGCGCCAGCAGCCAAGAGTGGGGACAGAAAAACATTCAGTACTTC. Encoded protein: CASSQEWGQKNIQYF.

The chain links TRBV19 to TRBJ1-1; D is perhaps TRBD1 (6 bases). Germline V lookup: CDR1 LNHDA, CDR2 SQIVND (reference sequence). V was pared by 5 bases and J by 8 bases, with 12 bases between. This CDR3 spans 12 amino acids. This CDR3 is CASSANRDEAFF. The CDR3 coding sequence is TGTGCCAGTAGTGCGAACAGGGACGAAGCTTTCTTT.

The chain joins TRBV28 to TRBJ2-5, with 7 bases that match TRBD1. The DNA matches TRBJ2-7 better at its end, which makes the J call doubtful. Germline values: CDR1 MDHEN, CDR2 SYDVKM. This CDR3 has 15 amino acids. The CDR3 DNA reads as TGTGCCAGCAGTTTTAACCAGGGGGTGGCCTACGAGCAGTACTTC. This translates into CASSFNQGVAYEQYF.

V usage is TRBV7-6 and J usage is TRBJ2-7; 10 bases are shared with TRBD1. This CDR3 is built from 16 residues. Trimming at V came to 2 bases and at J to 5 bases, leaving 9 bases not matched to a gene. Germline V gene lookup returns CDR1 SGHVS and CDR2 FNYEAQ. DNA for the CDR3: TGTGCCAGCAGCTTAACACTAAGGACAGGGGGAAACGAGCAGTACTTC. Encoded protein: CASSLTLRTGGNEQYF.

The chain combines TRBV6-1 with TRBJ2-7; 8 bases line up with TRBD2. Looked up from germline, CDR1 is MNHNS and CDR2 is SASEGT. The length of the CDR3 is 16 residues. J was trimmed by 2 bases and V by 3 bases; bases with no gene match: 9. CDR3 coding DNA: TGTGCCAGCAGTGAGGGGTCCGGGACTAGTGCCTACGAGCAGTACTTC. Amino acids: CASSEGSGTSAYEQYF.

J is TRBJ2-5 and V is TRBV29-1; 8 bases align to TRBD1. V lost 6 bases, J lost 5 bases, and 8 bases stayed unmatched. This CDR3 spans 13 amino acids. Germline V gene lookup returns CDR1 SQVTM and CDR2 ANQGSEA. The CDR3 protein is CSVAGGGGETQYF. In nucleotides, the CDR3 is TGCAGCGTGGCAGGGGGCGGAGGGGAGACCCAGTACTTC.

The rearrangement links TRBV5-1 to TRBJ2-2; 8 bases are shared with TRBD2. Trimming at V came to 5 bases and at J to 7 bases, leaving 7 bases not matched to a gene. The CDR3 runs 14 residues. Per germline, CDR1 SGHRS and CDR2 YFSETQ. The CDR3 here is CASSSGTSYGELFF. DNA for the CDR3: TGCGCCAGCAGTTCCGGGACTAGTTACGGGGAGCTGTTTTTT.

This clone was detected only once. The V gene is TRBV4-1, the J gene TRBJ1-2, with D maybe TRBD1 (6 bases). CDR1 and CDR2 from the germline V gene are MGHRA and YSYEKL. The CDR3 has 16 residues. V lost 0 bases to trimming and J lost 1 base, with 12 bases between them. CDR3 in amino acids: CASSQDDRTYNYGYTF. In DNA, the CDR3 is TGCGCCAGCAGCCAAGACGACAGGACTTATAACTATGGCTACACCTTC.

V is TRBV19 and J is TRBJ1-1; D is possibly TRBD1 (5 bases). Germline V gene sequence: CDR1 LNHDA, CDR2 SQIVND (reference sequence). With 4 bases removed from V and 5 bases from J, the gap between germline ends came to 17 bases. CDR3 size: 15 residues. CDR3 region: CASSNPGRGWTEAFF. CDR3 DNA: TGTGCCAGTAGTAATCCCGGTAGGGGTTGGACTGAAGCTTTCTTT.

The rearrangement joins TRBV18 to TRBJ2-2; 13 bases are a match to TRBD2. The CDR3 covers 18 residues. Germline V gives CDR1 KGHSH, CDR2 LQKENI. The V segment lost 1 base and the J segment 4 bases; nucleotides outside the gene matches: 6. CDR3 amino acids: CASSPRTSGSAGTGELFF. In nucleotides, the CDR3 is TGTGCCAGCTCACCACGGACTAGCGGGAGTGCGGGCACCGGGGAGCTGTTTTTT.

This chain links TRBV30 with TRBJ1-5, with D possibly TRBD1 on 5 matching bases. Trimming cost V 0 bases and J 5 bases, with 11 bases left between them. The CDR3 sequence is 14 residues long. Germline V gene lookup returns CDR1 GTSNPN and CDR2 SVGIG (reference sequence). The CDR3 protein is CAWSVGAGDQPQHF. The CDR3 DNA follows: TGTGCCTGGAGTGTAGGGGCGGGGGATCAGCCCCAGCATTTT.

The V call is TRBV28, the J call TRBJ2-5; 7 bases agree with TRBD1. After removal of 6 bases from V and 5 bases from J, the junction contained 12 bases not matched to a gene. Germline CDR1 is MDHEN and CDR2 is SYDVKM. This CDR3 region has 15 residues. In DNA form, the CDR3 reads TGTGCCAGCAGCTCCCCAGGGGGATTGGTGGAGACCCAGTACTTC. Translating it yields CASSSPGGLVETQYF.

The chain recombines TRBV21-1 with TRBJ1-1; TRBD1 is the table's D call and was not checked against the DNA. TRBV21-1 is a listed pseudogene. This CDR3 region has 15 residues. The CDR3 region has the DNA TGTGCCAGCAGCAAAGGGGCGATCTTGAACACTGAAGCTTTCTTT. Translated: CASSKGAILNTEAFF.

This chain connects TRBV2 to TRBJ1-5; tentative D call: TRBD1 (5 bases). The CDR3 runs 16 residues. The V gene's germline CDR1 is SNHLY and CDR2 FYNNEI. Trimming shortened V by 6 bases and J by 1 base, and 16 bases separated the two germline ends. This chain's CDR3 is CASSLRAPWSNQPQHF. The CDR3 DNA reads TGTGCCAGCAGCCTCAGGGCACCCTGGAGCAATCAGCCCCAGCATTTT.

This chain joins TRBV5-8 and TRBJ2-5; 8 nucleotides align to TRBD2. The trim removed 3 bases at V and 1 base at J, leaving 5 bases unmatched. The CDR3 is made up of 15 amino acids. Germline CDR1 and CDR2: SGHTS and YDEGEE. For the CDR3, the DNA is TGTGCCAGCAGCTACCCGGGGACTAGCCAAGAGACCCAGTACTTC. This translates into CASSYPGTSQETQYF.

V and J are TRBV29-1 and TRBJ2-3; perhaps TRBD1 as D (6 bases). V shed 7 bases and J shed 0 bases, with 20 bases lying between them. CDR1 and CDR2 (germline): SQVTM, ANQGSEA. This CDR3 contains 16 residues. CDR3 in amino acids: CSAITGLGASTDTQYF. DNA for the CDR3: TGCAGCGCAATAACCGGACTGGGGGCGAGCACAGATACGCAGTATTTT.

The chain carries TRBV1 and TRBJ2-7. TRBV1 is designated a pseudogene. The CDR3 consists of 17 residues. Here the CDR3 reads CTSSQAGRLPLPYEQYF. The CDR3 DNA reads TGCACCAGCAGCCAAGCGGGACGCCTCCCCCTTCCCTACGAGCAGTACTTC.

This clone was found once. The DNA of the CDR3 is TGTGCCAGCAGCCCCCTAGCGGGACCCTACGAGCAGTACTTC. It is translated as CASSPLAGPYEQYF. The J gene is TRBJ2-5, the V gene TRBV7-2; 9 bases agree with TRBD2. The DNA end is more similar to TRBJ2-7, so the J call may be wrong. The CDR3 is made up of 14 amino acids. Germline CDR1 SGHTA, CDR2 FQGNSA.